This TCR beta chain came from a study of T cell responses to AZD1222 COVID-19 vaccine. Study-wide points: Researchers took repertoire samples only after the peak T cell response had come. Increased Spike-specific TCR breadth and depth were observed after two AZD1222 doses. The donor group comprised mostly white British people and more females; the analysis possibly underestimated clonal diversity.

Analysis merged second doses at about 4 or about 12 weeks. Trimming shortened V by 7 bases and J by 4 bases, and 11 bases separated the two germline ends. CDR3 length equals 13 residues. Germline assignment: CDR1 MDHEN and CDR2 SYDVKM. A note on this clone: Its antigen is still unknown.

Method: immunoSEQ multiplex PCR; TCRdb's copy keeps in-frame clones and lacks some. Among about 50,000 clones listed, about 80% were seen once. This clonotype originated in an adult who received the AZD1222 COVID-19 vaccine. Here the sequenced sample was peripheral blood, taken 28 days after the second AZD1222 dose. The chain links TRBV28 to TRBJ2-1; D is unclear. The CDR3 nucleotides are TGTGCCAGCACCTCCGCCCCATACAATGAGCAGTTCTTC. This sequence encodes CASTSAPYNEQFF.